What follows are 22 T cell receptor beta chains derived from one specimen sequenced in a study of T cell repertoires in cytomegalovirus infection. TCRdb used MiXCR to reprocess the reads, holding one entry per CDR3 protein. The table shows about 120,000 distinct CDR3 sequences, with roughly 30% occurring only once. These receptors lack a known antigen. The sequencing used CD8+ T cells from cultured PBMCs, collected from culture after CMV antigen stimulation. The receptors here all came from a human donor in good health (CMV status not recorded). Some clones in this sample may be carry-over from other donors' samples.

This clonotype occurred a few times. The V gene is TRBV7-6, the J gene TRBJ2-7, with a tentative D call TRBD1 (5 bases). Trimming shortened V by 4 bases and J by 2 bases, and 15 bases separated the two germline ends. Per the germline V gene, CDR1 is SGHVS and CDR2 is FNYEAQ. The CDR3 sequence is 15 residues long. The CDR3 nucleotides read TGTGCCAGCAGCTCGACTGCTAAAGGGGCCTACGAGCAGTACTTC. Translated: CASSSTAKGAYEQYF.

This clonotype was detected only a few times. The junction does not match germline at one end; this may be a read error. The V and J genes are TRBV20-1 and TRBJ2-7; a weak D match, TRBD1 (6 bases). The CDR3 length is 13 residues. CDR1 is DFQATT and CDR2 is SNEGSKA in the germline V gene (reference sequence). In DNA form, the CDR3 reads TGCAGTGCTAGAGATAACAGGGCCTACGATCAGTACTTC. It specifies CSARDNRAYDQYF.

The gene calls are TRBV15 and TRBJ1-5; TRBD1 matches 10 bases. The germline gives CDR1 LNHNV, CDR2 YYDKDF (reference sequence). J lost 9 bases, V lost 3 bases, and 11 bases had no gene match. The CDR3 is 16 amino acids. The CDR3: CATSSTGTGVGRPQHF. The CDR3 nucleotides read TGTGCCACCAGCAGTACCGGGACAGGGGTAGGGAGGCCCCAGCATTTT.

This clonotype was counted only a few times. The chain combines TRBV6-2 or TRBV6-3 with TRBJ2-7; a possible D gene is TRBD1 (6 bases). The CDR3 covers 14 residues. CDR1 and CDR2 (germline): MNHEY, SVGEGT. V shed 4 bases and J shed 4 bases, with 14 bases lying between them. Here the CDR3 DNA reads TGTGCCAGCAGTTCTAACAGGGTGGCTTACGAGCAGTACTTC. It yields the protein CASSSNRVAYEQYF.

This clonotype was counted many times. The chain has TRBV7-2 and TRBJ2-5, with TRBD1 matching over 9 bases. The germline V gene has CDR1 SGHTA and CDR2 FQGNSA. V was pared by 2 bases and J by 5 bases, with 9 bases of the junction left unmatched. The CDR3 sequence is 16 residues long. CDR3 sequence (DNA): TGTGCCAGCAGCTTAATCACAGGGGGCGCGGGGGAGACCCAGTACTTC. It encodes CASSLITGGAGETQYF. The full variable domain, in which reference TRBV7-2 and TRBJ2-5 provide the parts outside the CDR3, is GAGVSQSPSNKVTEKGKDVELRCDPISGHTALYWYRQSLGQGLEFLIYFQGNSAPDKSGLPSDRFSAERTGGSVSTLTIQRTQQEDSAVYLCASSLITGGAGETQYFGPGTRLLVL.

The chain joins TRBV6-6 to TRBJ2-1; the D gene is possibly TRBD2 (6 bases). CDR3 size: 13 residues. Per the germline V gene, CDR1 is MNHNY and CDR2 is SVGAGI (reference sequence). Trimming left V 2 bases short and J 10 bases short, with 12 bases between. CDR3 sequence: CASSYPPTSEQFF. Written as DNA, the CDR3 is TGTGCCAGCAGTTACCCACCAACTAGCGAGCAGTTCTTC.

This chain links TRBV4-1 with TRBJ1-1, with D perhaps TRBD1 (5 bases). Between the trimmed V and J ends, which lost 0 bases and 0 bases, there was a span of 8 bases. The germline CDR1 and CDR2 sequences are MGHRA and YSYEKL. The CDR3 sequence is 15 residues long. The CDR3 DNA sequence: TGCGCCAGCAGCCAAGATCCGGGGGTGAACACTGAAGCTTTCTTT. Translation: CASSQDPGVNTEAFF.

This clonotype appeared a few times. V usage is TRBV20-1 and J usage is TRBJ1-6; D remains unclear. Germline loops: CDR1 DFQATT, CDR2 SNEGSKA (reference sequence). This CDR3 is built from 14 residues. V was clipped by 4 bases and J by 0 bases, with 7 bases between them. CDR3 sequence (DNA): TGCAGTGCTATGGGGAGCTCCTATAATTCACCCCTCCACTTT. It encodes CSAMGSSYNSPLHF.

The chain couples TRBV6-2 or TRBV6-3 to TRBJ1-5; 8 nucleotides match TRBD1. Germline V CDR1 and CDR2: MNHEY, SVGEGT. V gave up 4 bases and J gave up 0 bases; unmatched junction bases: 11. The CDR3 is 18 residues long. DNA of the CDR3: TGTGCCAGCAGTTTTCCGGGACAGGTTCTTTATAGCAATCAGCCCCAGCATTTT. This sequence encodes CASSFPGQVLYSNQPQHF.

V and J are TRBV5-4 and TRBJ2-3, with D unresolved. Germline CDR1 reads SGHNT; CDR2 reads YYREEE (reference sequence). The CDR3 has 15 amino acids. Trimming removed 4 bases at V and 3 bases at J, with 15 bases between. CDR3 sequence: CASSEAASRTDTQYF. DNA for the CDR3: TGTGCCAGCAGCGAAGCCGCCTCTCGGACAGATACGCAGTATTTT.

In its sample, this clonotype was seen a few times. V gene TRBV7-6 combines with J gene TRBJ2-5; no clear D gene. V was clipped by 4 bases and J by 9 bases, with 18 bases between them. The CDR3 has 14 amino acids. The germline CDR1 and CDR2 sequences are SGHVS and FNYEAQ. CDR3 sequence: CASSSYRVPMAQYF. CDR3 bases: TGTGCCAGCAGCTCCTACCGGGTTCCCATGGCCCAGTACTTC.

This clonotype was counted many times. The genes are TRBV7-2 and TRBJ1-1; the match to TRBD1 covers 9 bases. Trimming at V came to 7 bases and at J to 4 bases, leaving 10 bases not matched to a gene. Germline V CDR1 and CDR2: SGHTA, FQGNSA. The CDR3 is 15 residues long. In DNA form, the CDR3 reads TGTGCCAGCAACCTACAGGGGGCGAGGGGCACTGAAGCTTTCTTT. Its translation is CASNLQGARGTEAFF.

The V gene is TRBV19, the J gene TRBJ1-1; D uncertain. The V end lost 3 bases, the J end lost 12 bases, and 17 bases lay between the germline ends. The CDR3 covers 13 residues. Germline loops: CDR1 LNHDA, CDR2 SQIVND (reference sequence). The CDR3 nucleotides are TGTGCCAGTAGTATTACAGCTCTTGGTATGACTTTCTTT. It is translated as CASSITALGMTFF.

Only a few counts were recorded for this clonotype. The CDR3 nucleotides are TGTGCCAGCAGTCACACCCAGGACAGGGCTTACGAGCAGTACTTC. As protein: CASSHTQDRAYEQYF. The rearrangement joins TRBV6-1 to TRBJ2-7, with 8 positions matching TRBD1. The junction had 10 bases not matched to a gene; V was cut back by 5 bases and J by 4 bases. From germline, CDR1 is MNHNS and CDR2 SASEGT. The CDR3 is 15 amino acids.

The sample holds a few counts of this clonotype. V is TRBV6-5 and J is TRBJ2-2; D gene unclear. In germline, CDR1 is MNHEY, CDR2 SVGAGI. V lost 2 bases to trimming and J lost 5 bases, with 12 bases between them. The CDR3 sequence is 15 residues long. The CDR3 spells CASSYGPSRTGELFF. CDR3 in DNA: TGTGCCAGCAGTTACGGGCCATCGAGGACCGGGGAGCTGTTTTTT.

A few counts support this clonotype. The CDR3 is CASSLGDRDYYGYTF. CDR3 nucleotides: TGTGCCAGCAGCTTAGGCGACAGGGATTACTATGGCTACACCTTC. The genes are TRBV7-2 and TRBJ1-2; TRBD1 aligns across 7 bases. The CDR3 runs 15 residues. Looked up from germline, CDR1 is SGHTA and CDR2 is FQGNSA. The V segment lost 1 base and the J segment 3 bases; nucleotides outside the gene matches: 5.

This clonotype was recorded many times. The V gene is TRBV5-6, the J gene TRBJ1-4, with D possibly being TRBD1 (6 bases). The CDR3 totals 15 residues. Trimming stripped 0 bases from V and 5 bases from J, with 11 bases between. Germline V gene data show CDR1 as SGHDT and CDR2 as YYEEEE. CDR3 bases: TGTGCCAGCAGCTTGGAGGGGGGCTTAAATGAAAAACTGTTTTTT. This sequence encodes CASSLEGGLNEKLFF.

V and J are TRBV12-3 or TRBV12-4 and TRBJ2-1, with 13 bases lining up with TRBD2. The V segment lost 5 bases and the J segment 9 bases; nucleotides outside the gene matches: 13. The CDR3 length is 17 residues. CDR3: CASSPTTSGGPRSEQFF. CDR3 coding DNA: TGTGCCAGCAGTCCGACGACTAGCGGGGGGCCTCGTTCTGAGCAGTTCTTC.

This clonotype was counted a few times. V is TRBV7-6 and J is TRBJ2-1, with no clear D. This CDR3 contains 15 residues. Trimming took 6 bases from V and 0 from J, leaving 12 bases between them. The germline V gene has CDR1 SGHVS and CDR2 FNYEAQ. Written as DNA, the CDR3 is TGTGCCAGCAGTCCCACCACGGGCTCCTACAATGAGCAGTTCTTC. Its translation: CASSPTTGSYNEQFF.

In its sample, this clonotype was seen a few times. CDR3 in amino acids: CASSSGAYSGNTIYF. CDR3 in DNA: TGTGCCAGCAGCTCCGGGGCTTACTCTGGAAACACCATATATTTT. J is TRBJ1-3 and V is TRBV7-3, with a tentative D call TRBD1 (5 bases). V was cut by 4 bases and J by 0 bases, with 10 bases left in between. Germline V gene sequence: CDR1 SGHTA, CDR2 FQGTGA. The CDR3 runs to 15 residues.

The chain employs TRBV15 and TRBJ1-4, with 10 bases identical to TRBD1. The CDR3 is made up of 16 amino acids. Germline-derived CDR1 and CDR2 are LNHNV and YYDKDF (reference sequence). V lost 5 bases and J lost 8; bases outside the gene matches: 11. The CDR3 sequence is CATSGGGQGVPEKLFF. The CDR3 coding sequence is TGTGCCACCAGCGGGGGAGGACAGGGGGTCCCGGAAAAACTGTTTTTT.

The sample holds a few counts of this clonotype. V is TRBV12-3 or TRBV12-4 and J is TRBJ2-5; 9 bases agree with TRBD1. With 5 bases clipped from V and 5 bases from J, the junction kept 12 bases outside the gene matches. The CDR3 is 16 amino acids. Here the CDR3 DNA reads TGTGCCAGCAGTCACCGGGACAGGGATCCGTGGGAGACCCAGTACTTC. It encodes CASSHRDRDPWETQYF.